The next 8 T cell receptor beta chains were all read from a single sample in a study of CD8+ T cells in alopecia areata. TCR sequencing used cDNA made by reverse transcription of extracted RNA. Using immunoSEQ multiplex PCR, the repertoire was profiled, and TCRdb retains in-frame clones only, with some absent. The profile shows hundreds of thousands of clones, roughly two thirds of them singletons. Sequenced material: CD4+ T cells sorted from blood, taken at week 0. The receptors shown here come from a human donor with alopecia areata.

The chain carries TRBV9 and TRBJ1-3; D is unclear. This CDR3 comprises 14 residues. The germline V and J ends were trimmed by 5 bases and 2 bases, with 11 bases remaining between them. Germline V CDR1 and CDR2: SGDLS, YYNGEE. CDR3 in amino acids: CASSATDTGNTIYF. The CDR3, as DNA: TGTGCCAGCAGTGCCACTGATACTGGAAACACCATATATTTT.

This clone came up a few times. V and J are TRBV29-1 and TRBJ2-3, with D maybe TRBD1 (6 bases). The CDR3 is 12 amino acids. The germline V gene has CDR1 SQVTM and CDR2 ANQGSEA. V was trimmed by 7 bases and J by 0 bases, leaving 8 bases between them. The chain's CDR3 is CSAGQSTDTQYF. The CDR3 nucleotides are TGCAGCGCTGGACAGAGCACAGATACGCAGTATTTT.

Only one count was recorded for this clone. The chain recombines TRBV30 with TRBJ2-1, with 11 positions matching TRBD1. The germline V gene has CDR1 GTSNPN and CDR2 SVGIG (reference sequence). The CDR3 consists of 13 residues. Trimming took 5 bases from V and 7 from J; bases not matched to a gene: 4. CDR3 in amino acids: CAWGQGARNEQFF. In nucleotides, the CDR3 is TGTGCCTGGGGACAGGGGGCGCGAAATGAGCAGTTCTTC.

With respect to this clone: The germline gene is not matched at one end of the junction; a read error may be the cause. The genes are TRBV15 and TRBJ2-5; 7 nucleotides align to TRBD1. Germline V lookup: CDR1 LNHNV, CDR2 YYDKDF (reference sequence). CDR3 length equals 13 residues. CDR3: CATSRDSQGTKYF. CDR3 nucleotide sequence: TGTGCCACCAGCCGGGACAGCCAAGGGACCAAGTACTTC.

The chain couples TRBV25-1 to TRBJ1-2; tentatively, D is TRBD1 (6 bases). The CDR3 totals 14 residues. In germline, CDR1 is MGHDK, CDR2 SYGVNS. The ends were cut back, 7 bases at V and 5 bases at J, with 17 bases in the middle. The CDR3 here is CASKGTRADYGYTF. The CDR3 bases are TGTGCCAGCAAGGGGACACGGGCAGATTATGGCTACACCTTC.

The chain carries TRBV9 and TRBJ1-2, with D maybe TRBD1 (5 bases). V was clipped by 0 bases and J by 0 bases, with 15 bases between them. CDR3 size: 17 residues. Germline CDR1 is SGDLS and CDR2 is YYNGEE. The CDR3: CASSVGGRVETNYGYTF. Written as DNA, the CDR3 is TGTGCCAGCAGCGTAGGGGGCAGGGTCGAAACTAACTATGGCTACACCTTC.

This chain joins TRBV29-1 and TRBJ1-4; 9 nucleotides align to TRBD1. This CDR3 contains 14 residues. The germline V gene encodes CDR1 SQVTM and CDR2 ANQGSEA. V gave up 6 bases and J gave up 10 bases; unmatched junction bases: 12. CDR3 DNA sequence: TGCAGCGTGGAGACCGGGACAGGGAGTGGAAAACTGTTTTTT. It encodes CSVETGTGSGKLFF.

V gene TRBV25-1 combines with J gene TRBJ1-2; D uncertain. The V end lost 4 bases, the J end lost 3 bases, and 3 bases lay between the germline ends. There are 11 residues in the CDR3. The V gene's germline CDR1 is MGHDK and CDR2 SYGVNS. CDR3 residues: CASSVYYGYTF. DNA of the CDR3: TGTGCCAGCAGTGTATACTATGGCTACACCTTC.